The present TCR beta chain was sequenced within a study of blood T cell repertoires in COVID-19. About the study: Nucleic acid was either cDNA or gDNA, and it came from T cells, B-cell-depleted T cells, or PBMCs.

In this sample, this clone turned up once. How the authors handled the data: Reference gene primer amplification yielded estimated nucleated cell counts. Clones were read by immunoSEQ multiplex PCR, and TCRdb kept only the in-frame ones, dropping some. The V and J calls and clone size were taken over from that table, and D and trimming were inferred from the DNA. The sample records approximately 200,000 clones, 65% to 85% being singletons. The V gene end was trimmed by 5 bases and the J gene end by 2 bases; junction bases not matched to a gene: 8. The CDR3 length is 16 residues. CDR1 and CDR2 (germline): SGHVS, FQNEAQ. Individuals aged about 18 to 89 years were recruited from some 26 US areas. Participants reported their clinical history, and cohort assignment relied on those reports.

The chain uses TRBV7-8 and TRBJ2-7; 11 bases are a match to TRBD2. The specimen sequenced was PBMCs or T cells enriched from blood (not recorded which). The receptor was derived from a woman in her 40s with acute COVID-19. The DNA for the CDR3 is TGTGCCAGCAGCCCCTTGACTAGCGGGGTCCCCTACGAGCAGTACTTC. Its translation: CASSPLTSGVPYEQYF. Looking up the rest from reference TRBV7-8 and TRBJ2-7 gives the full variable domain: GAGVSQSPRYKVAKRGQDVALRCDPISGHVSLFWYQQALGQGPEFLTYFQNEAQLDKSGLPSDRFFAERPEGSVSTLKIQRTQQEDSAVYLCASSPLTSGVPYEQYFGPGTRLTVT.